This TCR beta chain was obtained from a study of beta chain features in type 1 diabetes. A CD45RO/CCR7/CD25/CD127/CD95/CD27 panel sorted naive, central memory, regulatory and stem cell-like memory CD4+ cells. Study results and caveats: Shorter TCRB CDR3s, moderately but significantly so, marked every one of the four CD4+ subsets in Type 1 diabetes patients.

Germline V gene lookup returns CDR1 MNHEY and CDR2 SVGAGI. The CDR3 is 15 residues long. Trimming left V 4 bases short and J 7 bases short, with 17 bases between. The sequenced template was cDNA made from the entire isolated RNA. TCRdb's copy holds only in-frame clones and misses some; the assay was immunoSEQ multiplex PCR. The data hold 680,000 or so clones, with about an eighth observed a single time. This clone occurred once. Antigen specificity is unknown. The source material was naive CD4+ T cells from blood. The J gene is TRBJ1-5, the V gene TRBV6-5; tentatively, D is TRBD1 (6 bases). The clonotype comes from a man aged 18 to 29 with type 1 diabetes. The CDR3 sequence: CASSSLTGSRQPQHF. CDR3 DNA: TGTGCCAGCAGTTCCTTAACAGGGAGCAGGCAGCCCCAGCATTTT.